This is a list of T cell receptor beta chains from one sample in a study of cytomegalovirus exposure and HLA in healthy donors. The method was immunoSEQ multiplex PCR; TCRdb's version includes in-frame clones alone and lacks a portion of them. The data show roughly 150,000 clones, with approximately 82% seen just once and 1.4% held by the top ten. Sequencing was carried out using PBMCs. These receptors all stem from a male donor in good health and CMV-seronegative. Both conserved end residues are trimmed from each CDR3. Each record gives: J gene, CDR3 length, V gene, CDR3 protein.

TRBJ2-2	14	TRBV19	ASSTPRGQDTGELF
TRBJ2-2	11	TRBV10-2	ASRVSGAGELF
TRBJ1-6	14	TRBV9	ASSPLQGTGSSPLH
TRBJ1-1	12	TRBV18	ASSPPRGNTEAF
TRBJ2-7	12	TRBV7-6	ASSLAGGLNEQY
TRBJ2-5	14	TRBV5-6	ASSTWWEGIQETQY
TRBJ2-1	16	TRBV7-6	ASSSKTTGGIGYNEQF
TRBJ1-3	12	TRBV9	ASSVGSEGNTIY
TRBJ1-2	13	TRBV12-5	ASGWGTGRYYGYT
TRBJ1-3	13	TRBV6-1	ASSATGSSGNTIY
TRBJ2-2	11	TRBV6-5	ASSYTELGELF
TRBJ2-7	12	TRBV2	ASSETGPAPEQY
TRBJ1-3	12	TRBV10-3	AIGGQGGGNTIY
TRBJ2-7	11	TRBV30	AWLGTGGYEQY
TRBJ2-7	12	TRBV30	AWITGEGSYEQY
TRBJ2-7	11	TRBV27	ASSLGLSYEQY
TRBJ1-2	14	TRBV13	ASSHPGTGVHYGYT
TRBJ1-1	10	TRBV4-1	ASSRVQGEAF
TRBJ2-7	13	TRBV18	ASSPQSGRWYEQY
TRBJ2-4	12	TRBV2	ASRGSWAKNIQY